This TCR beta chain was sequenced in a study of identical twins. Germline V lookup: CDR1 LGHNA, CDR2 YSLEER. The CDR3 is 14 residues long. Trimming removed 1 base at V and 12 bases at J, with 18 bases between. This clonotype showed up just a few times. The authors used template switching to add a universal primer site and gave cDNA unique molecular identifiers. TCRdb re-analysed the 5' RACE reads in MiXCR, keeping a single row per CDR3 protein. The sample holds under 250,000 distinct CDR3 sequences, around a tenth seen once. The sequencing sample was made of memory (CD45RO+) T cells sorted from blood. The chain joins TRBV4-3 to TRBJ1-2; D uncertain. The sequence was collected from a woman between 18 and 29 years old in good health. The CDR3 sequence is CASSQVGRERVHTF. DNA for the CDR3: TGCGCCAGCAGCCAAGTTGGCCGAGAACGGGTGCACACCTTC.